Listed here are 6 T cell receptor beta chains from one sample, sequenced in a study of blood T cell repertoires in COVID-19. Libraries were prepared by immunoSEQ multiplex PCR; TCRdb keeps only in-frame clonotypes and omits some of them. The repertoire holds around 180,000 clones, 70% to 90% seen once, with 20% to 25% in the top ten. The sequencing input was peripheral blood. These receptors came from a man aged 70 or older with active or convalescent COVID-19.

The CDR3: CASSLRAGQGAREYGYTF. CDR3 in DNA: TGCGCCAGCAGCTTGCGGGCGGGACAGGGGGCGCGTGAGTATGGCTACACCTTC. This rearrangement joins TRBV5-1 to TRBJ1-2; 12 bases are a match to TRBD1. The CDR3 sequence is 18 residues long. Per the germline V gene, CDR1 is SGHRS and CDR2 is YFSETQ. The J segment lost 5 bases and the V segment lost 1 base, leaving 12 bases of the junction unmatched.

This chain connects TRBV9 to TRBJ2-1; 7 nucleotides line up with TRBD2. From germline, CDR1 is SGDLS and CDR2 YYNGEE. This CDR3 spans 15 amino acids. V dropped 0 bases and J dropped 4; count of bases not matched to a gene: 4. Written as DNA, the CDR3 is TGTGCCAGCAGCGTAGTTGGGGGGGTATACAATGAGCAGTTCTTC. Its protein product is CASSVVGGVYNEQFF.

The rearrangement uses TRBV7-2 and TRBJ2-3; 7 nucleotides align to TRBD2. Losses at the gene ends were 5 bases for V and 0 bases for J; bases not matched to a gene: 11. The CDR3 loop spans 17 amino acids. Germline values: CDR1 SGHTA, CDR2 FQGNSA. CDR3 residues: CASSPHSGWPSTDTQYF. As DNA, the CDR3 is TGTGCCAGCAGCCCTCATAGCGGGTGGCCTAGCACAGATACGCAGTATTTT.

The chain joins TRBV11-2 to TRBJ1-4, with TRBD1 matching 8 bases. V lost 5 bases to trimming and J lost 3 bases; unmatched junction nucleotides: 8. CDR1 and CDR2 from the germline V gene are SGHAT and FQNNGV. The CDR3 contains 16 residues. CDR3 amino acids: CASSLYQGAANEKLFF. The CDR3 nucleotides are TGTGCCAGCAGCCTTTACCAGGGGGCGGCTAATGAAAAACTGTTTTTT.

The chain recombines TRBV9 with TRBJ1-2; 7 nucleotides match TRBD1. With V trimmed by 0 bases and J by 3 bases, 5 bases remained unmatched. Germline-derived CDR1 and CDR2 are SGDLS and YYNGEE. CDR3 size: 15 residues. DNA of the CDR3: TGTGCCAGCAGCGTAGCCGGCAGGGGGGACTATGGCTACACCTTC. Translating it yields CASSVAGRGDYGYTF.

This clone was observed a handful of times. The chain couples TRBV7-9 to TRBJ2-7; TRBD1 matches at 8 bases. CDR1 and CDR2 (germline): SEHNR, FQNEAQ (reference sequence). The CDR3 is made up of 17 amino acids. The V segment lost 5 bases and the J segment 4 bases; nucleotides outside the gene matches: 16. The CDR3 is CASSPPGLRTGQYEQYF. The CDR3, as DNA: TGTGCCAGCAGCCCCCCCGGATTGAGGACAGGGCAGTACGAGCAGTACTTC. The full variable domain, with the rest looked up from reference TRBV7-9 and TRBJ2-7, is DTGVSQNPRHKITKRGQNVTFRCDPISEHNRLYWYRQTLGQGPEFLTYFQNEAQLEKSRLLSDRFSAERPKGSFSTLEIQRTEQGDSAMYLCASSPPGLRTGQYEQYFGPGTRLTVT.